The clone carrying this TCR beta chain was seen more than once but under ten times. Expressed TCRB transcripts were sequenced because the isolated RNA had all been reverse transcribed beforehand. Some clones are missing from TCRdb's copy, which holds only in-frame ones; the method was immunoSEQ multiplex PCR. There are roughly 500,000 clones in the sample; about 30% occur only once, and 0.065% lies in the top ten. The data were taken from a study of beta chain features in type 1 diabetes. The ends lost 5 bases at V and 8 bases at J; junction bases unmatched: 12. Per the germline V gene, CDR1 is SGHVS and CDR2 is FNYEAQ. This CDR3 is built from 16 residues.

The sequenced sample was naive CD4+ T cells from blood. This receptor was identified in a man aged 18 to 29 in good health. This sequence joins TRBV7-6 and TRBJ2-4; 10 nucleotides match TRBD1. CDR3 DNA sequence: TGTGCCAGCAGCCAAAGCCCGGGACAGGGGCGGGACATTCAGTACTTC. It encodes CASSQSPGQGRDIQYF.